This T cell receptor (beta chain) was obtained from a study of T cell responses to AZD1222 COVID-19 vaccine. General observations from the study: The study found Spike-specific TCR breadth and depth rose after two AZD1222 doses.

Produced via immunoSEQ multiplex PCR; TCRdb's table is partial and in-frame only. Among tens of thousands of clones listed, 75% to 90% were seen once. This CDR3 has 13 amino acids. Germline values: CDR1 LNHDA, CDR2 SQIVND (reference sequence). V trimming: 5 bases; J trimming: 2 bases; junction bases outside the gene matches: 2. With regard to this clone: Its target is not known.

It was second doses at about 4 or about 12 weeks that were pooled. The rearrangement joins TRBV19 to TRBJ1-1, with TRBD1 identical over 7 bases. This receptor was identified in an adult who received the AZD1222 COVID-19 vaccine. Material: peripheral blood, obtained 28 days after the second AZD1222 dose. The CDR3 region has the DNA TGTGCCAGTAGTTGGGACAGAAACACTGAAGCTTTCTTT. This encodes CASSWDRNTEAFF.